This TCR beta chain was sequenced in a study of T-cell reconstitution after alpha-beta-depleted transplantation in children. The germline V gene encodes CDR1 SGHRS and CDR2 YFSETQ. CDR3 length equals 15 residues. The germline V and J ends were trimmed by 4 bases and 0 bases, with 14 bases remaining between them. Unique molecular identifiers were incorporated into the prepared TCRbeta library. TCRdb itself ran the PCR reads through MiXCR, one entry per CDR3 protein. The profile shows 600,000 to 800,000 distinct CDR3 sequences, around 13% of them singletons. The chain has TRBV5-1 and TRBJ2-7; D possibly corresponds to TRBD1 (7 bases). The material was PBMCs, obtained before TCRalphabeta/CD19-depleted stem cell transplant. The receptor was isolated from a girl aged 2-10 years with congenital amegakaryocytic thrombocytopenia, due to receive a stem cell transplant. The CDR3, as DNA: TGCGCCAGCAGCGCGGGGACAGATTTCTCCTACGAGCAGTACTTC. Amino acids: CASSAGTDFSYEQYF.